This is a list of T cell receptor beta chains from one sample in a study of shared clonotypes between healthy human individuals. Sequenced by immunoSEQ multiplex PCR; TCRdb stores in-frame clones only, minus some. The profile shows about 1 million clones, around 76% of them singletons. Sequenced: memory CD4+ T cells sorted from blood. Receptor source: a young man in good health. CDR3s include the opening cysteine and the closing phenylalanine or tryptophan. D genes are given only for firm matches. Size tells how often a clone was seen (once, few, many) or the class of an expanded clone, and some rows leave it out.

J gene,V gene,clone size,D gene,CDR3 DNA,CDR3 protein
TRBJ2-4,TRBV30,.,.,TGTGCCTGGGCAAGAGAAGGCCAAAACATTCAGTACTTC,CAWAREGQNIQYF
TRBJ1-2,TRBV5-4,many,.,TGTGCCAGCAGCCAGGGACGGGGTAACTATGGCTACACCTTC,CASSQGRGNYGYTF
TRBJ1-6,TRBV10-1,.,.,TGCGCCAGCAGTGACCTCTCAAGCAGAGATCATAATTCACCCCTCCACTTT,CASSDLSSRDHNSPLHF
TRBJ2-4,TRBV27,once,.,TGTGCCAGCAGTCCCCAGGGTATGACCAAAAACATTCAGTACTTC,CASSPQGMTKNIQYF
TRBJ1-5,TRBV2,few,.,TGTGCCAGCAGTGAACAGGGGAGCGGTCAGCCCCAGCATTTT,CASSEQGSGQPQHF
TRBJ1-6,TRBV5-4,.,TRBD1,TGTGCCAGCAGCTTTTCCGGAATAGACAGGGGTTATTCACCCCTCCACTTT,CASSFSGIDRGYSPLHF
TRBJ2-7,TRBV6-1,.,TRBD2,TGTGCCACGCGGGGGGCGGGGGTTTTCTCCTACGAGCAGTACTTC,CATRGAGVFSYEQYF
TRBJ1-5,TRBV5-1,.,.,TGCGCCAGCAGCCCCGGGACAAGCAATCAGCCCCAGCATTTT,CASSPGTSNQPQHF
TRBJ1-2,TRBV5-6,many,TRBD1,TGTGCCAGCAGCCTGGCCGGGACAGGGAGCTATGGCTACACCTTC,CASSLAGTGSYGYTF
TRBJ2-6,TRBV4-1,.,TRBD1,TGCGCCAGCAGCCAAGCCGGGACAGGCTTATCTGGGGCCAACGTCCTGACTTTC,CASSQAGTGLSGANVLTF
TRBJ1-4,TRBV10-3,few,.,TGTGCCATCAGTGAGTCGGCAGGGAATGAAAAACTGTTTTTT,CAISESAGNEKLFF
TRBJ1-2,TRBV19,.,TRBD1,TGTGCCAGTACCGCCCTAGGGGGGACAGGGGCCCCCAGGTCGGGCTACACCTTC,CASTALGGTGAPRSGYTF
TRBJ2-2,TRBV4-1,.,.,TGCGCCAGCAGCCAGTTGGGACAAACGAACACCGGGGAGCTGTTTTTT,CASSQLGQTNTGELFF
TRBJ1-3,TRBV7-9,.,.,TGTGCCAGCAGCTTGGCAGGGGGAAACACCATATATTTT,CASSLAGGNTIYF
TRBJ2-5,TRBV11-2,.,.,TGTGCCAGCAGCTTAGAAGGGGGAAGGGAGACCCAGTACTTC,CASSLEGGRETQYF
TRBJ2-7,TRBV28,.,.,TGTGCCAGCAGTTTGGTGGACAAACCGCTGTACTTC,CASSLVDKPLYF
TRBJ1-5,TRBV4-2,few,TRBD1,TGTGCCAGCAGCCAAGTCGGGACGGGACAGGGGGCTAATCAGCCCCAGCATTTT,CASSQVGTGQGANQPQHF
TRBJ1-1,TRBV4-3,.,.,TGCGCCAGCAGCCAAGATTTGGAGAGAGAGGCTTTCTTT,CASSQDLEREAFF
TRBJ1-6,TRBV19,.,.,TGTGCCAGTAGTCTAAACTCTGATTCACCCCTCCACTTT,CASSLNSDSPLHF
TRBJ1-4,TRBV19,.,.,TGTGCCAGTAACAGGCTCTATAATGAAAAACTGTTTTTT,CASNRLYNEKLFF
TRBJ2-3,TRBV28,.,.,TGTGCCAGCAGCTCAGCTCGAGGGGATACGCAGTATTTT,CASSSARGDTQYF
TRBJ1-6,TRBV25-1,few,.,TGTGCCAGCAGTGAATACAGAGGGGATAATTCACCCCTCCACTTT,CASSEYRGDNSPLHF
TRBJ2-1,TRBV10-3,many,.,TGTGCCATCAGTGAGGGGCAGGGAGTTAGAGATGAGCAGTTCTTC,CAISEGQGVRDEQFF
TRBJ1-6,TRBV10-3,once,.,TGTGCCATCAGTGAGTTGGGAGGTTCGGATTCACCCCTCCACTTT,CAISELGGSDSPLHF
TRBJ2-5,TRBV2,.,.,TGTGCCAGCAGCTCGGTCCGGGAGACCCAGTACTTC,CASSSVRETQYF
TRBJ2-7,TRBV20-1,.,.,TGCAGTGCTAGAGATCCCGGAGAGCAGTACTTC,CSARDPGEQYF
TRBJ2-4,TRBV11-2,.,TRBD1,TGTGCCAGCAGCATAACCAACAGGGGGCAAAACATTCAGTACTTC,CASSITNRGQNIQYF
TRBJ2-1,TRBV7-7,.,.,TGTGCTAGCAGCCAAGGGGCCGGTGACTACAATGAGCAGTTCTTC,CASSQGAGDYNEQFF
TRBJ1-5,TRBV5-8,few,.,TGTGCCAGCAGCCGTCCGTTAGGCAATCAGCCCCAGCATTTT,CASSRPLGNQPQHF
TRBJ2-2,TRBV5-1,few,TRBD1,TGCGCCAGCAGCTTGAGCCCGGGACAGGCGGGCGGGGAGCTGTTTTTT,CASSLSPGQAGGELFF
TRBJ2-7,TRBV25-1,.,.,TGTGCCAGCAGTGAATCCGGGGGGCCTTCCTACGAGCAGTACTTC,CASSESGGPSYEQYF
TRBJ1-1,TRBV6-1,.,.,TGTGCCAGCAGAACAGGGCTCACTGAAGCTTTCTTT,CASRTGLTEAFF
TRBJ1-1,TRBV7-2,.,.,TGTGCCAGCAGCCCCCAGGGGCCATTGAACACTGAAGCTTTCTTT,CASSPQGPLNTEAFF
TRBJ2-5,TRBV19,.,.,TGTGCCAGTAGTATTGGATACGGAGTCCAGACCCAGTACTTC,CASSIGYGVQTQYF
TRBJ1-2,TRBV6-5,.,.,TGTGCCAGCAGCCGCCTTGGGACTAACTATGGCTACACCTTC,CASSRLGTNYGYTF
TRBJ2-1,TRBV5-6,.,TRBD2,TGTGCCAGCAGCCCATCGTTGACTAGCGGCAATGAGCAGTTCTTC,CASSPSLTSGNEQFF
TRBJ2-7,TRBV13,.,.,TGTGCCAGCAGCTTAGGCCACATTGGCGGCTACGAGCAGTACTTC,CASSLGHIGGYEQYF